This paragraph covers one T cell receptor (beta chain) sequence. The data are from a study of regulatory T cells in long-lasting Graves disease. Time point here: persistent/refractory GD, antithyroid drugs over 5 years with positive TRAb. The authors made the TCR library using RNA they extracted from PBMCs. CDR3 regions were amplified by Arm-PCR using iRepertoire HTBI primers to build TCR beta libraries. TCRdb independently ran MiXCR on the multiplex PCR reads; one entry per CDR3 protein. The sample holds roughly 500,000 distinct CDR3 sequences, about 20% seen once. The V segment lost 2 bases and the J segment 2 bases; nucleotides outside the gene matches: 4. Per germline, CDR1 SGHTA and CDR2 FQGNSA. The CDR3 totals 15 residues.

V and J are TRBV7-2 and TRBJ2-5; 8 bases match TRBD2. The sequence came from a female donor with Graves disease. Specimen: peripheral blood mononuclear cells (PBMCs), collected when the disease was refractory, from a patient treated with antithyroid drugs. In nucleotides, the CDR3 is TGTGCCAGCAGCTTATCGGCGGGGGGACAAGAGACCCAGTACTTC. This codes for CASSLSAGGQETQYF.